This is a list of T cell receptor beta chains from one sample in a study of blood T cells in healthy people across ages. TCRdb re-called the 5' RACE reads through MiXCR, storing one row per CDR3 protein. The sample holds 1.5 million to 1.9 million distinct CDR3 sequences, about 45% seen once. The source material was blood. The receptors here all came from a woman aged 18-29 years in good health. Each CDR3 is given with its conserved first and last residue. The D gene is left open where the match is weak. Clone size is shown for a subset of rows, as once, few, many or a class of expanded clone.

D: -; V: TRBV12-3/TRBV12-4; J: TRBJ2-1; size: -; CDR3: CAGRSRASSYNEQFF; DNA: TGTGCCGGCAGGTCTCGAGCCAGCTCCTACAATGAGCAGTTCTTC
D: -; V: TRBV4-3; J: TRBJ2-3; size: few; CDR3: CASSQVLRPLGDTQYF; DNA: TGCGCCAGCAGCCAAGTGCTCCGGCCCTTGGGAGATACGCAGTATTTT
D: -; V: TRBV7-2; J: TRBJ2-1; size: -; CDR3: CASTLSGPYNEQFF; DNA: TGTGCCAGCACTCTCAGCGGACCCTACAATGAGCAGTTCTTC
D: TRBD2; V: TRBV6-2/TRBV6-3; J: TRBJ2-3; size: many; CDR3: CASGLAGSDTQYF; DNA: TGTGCCAGCGGGCTAGCGGGTTCCGATACGCAGTATTTT
D: -; V: TRBV28; J: TRBJ2-1; size: -; CDR3: CASSSDKRHPSYNEQFF; DNA: TGTGCCAGCAGTTCAGATAAGCGGCACCCCTCCTACAATGAGCAGTTCTTC
D: TRBD1; V: TRBV20-1; J: TRBJ2-3; size: few; CDR3: CSAGDRYTDTQYF; DNA: TGCAGTGCTGGGGACAGATACACAGATACGCAGTATTTT
D: -; V: TRBV29-1; J: TRBJ1-2; size: -; CDR3: CSVDPGRLSRSYGYTF; DNA: TGCAGCGTTGACCCGGGACGACTCTCCCGGAGCTATGGCTACACCTTC
D: TRBD1; V: TRBV5-6; J: TRBJ2-4; size: -; CDR3: CASSLVPGQGRTKNIQYF; DNA: TGTGCCAGCAGCTTGGTTCCGGGACAGGGTCGAACCAAAAACATTCAGTACTTC
D: TRBD2; V: TRBV3-1; J: TRBJ2-3; size: -; CDR3: CASSPMTSGARENTQYF; DNA: TGTGCCAGCAGCCCAATGACTAGCGGGGCCCGTGAGAATACGCAGTATTTT
D: TRBD2; V: TRBV7-9; J: TRBJ2-1; size: -; CDR3: CASSLSRAGASYNEQFF; DNA: TGTGCCAGCAGCCTTAGTAGGGCGGGAGCCTCCTACAATGAGCAGTTCTTC
D: -; V: TRBV12-3/TRBV12-4; J: TRBJ2-4; size: few; CDR3: CASSLTMRSGPLAKNIQYF; DNA: TGTGCCAGCAGTTTAACTATGAGAAGCGGACCGCTAGCCAAAAACATTCAGTACTTC
D: -; V: TRBV20-1; J: TRBJ2-3; size: -; CDR3: CSASRDVNTDTQYF; DNA: TGCAGTGCTAGTAGGGACGTAAACACAGATACGCAGTATTTT
D: -; V: TRBV12-3/TRBV12-4; J: TRBJ1-1; size: few; CDR3: CASSLGTPRATEAFF; DNA: TGTGCCAGCAGTTTAGGAACACCAAGGGCCACTGAAGCTTTCTTT
D: -; V: TRBV20-1; J: TRBJ1-6; size: -; CDR3: CSARKSHSLDNSPLHF; DNA: TGCAGTGCTAGAAAGAGCCACAGTCTCGATAATTCACCCCTCCACTTT
D: TRBD2; V: TRBV7-8; J: TRBJ2-5; size: -; CDR3: CTSSFLAGGVDEQYF; DNA: TGTACCAGCAGCTTTCTAGCGGGAGGGGTCGATGAGCAGTACTTC
D: TRBD2; V: TRBV3-1; J: TRBJ2-7; size: -; CDR3: CASSQMQRGGLSYEQYF; DNA: TGTGCCAGCAGCCAAATGCAGCGGGGAGGCCTTTCCTACGAGCAGTACTTC
D: -; V: TRBV7-2; J: TRBJ2-3; size: -; CDR3: CASSLAGPLGTDTQYF; DNA: TGTGCCAGCAGCTTAGCGGGGCCCCTCGGAACAGATACGCAGTATTTT
D: TRBD1; V: TRBV20-1; J: TRBJ1-2; size: few; CDR3: CSASGDRRYGYTF; DNA: TGCAGTGCTAGCGGGGACAGGCGCTATGGCTACACCTTC
D: TRBD2; V: TRBV7-9; J: TRBJ2-1; size: -; CDR3: CASSPTTSGSDEQFF; DNA: TGTGCCAGCAGCCCTACGACTAGCGGGAGTGATGAGCAGTTCTTC
D: -; V: TRBV27; J: TRBJ2-7; size: -; CDR3: CAGSLGRDYEQYF; DNA: TGTGCCGGCAGCTTAGGCAGGGACTACGAGCAGTACTTC
D: -; V: TRBV20-1; J: TRBJ2-7; size: few; CDR3: CSARDDREALYEQYF; DNA: TGCAGTGCTAGAGATGACAGGGAGGCGTTATACGAGCAGTACTTC
D: -; V: TRBV20-1; J: TRBJ2-5; size: -; CDR3: CSATAGLVYEQYF; DNA: TGCAGTGCCACAGCAGGGCTAGTCTATGAGCAGTACTTC
D: -; V: TRBV28; J: TRBJ2-5; size: -; CDR3: CASKDGPPQETQYF; DNA: TGTGCCAGCAAAGATGGACCCCCTCAAGAGACCCAGTACTTC
D: -; V: TRBV4-1; J: TRBJ2-1; size: -; CDR3: CASSQRGRGNNEQFF; DNA: TGCGCCAGCAGCCAAAGGGGTCGAGGGAACAATGAGCAGTTCTTC
D: -; V: TRBV7-2; J: TRBJ2-3; size: -; CDR3: CASSLGTAGTQYF; DNA: TGTGCCAGCAGCTTAGGGACGGCGGGTACGCAGTATTTT
D: TRBD1; V: TRBV20-1; J: TRBJ1-2; size: -; CDR3: CSAKAAGGVGGYTF; DNA: TGCAGTGCCAAGGCGGCAGGGGGTGTTGGTGGCTACACCTTC
D: -; V: TRBV20-1; J: TRBJ1-3; size: -; CDR3: CSARRLGNTIYF; DNA: TGCAGTGCTAGGAGGCTGGGAAACACCATATATTTT
D: TRBD1; V: TRBV5-1; J: TRBJ1-5; size: few; CDR3: CASSLVGTGVRQPQHF; DNA: TGCGCCAGCAGCTTGGTTGGGACAGGGGTTCGCCAGCCCCAGCATTTT
D: TRBD1; V: TRBV20-1; J: TRBJ1-2; size: -; CDR3: CSASPHGDSVNYGYTF; DNA: TGCAGTGCTAGTCCCCACGGGGACAGCGTAAACTATGGCTACACCTTC
D: -; V: TRBV7-2; J: TRBJ1-5; size: few; CDR3: CASSRVQPQHF; DNA: TGTGCCAGCAGCCGCGTTCAGCCCCAGCATTTT
D: -; V: TRBV30; J: TRBJ2-1; size: few; CDR3: CAGNGNEQFF; DNA: TGTGCCGGAAACGGCAATGAGCAGTTCTTC
D: -; V: TRBV6-1; J: TRBJ1-5; size: -; CDR3: CASSEARYVAQHF; DNA: TGTGCCAGCAGTGAAGCCCGTTATGTGGCCCAGCATTTT
D: -; V: TRBV9; J: TRBJ2-3; size: few; CDR3: CASSVATEEDTQYF; DNA: TGTGCCAGCAGCGTAGCGACAGAAGAGGATACGCAGTATTTT
D: -; V: TRBV7-2; J: TRBJ2-1; size: many; CDR3: CASSIYGSRSYNEQFF; DNA: TGTGCCAGCAGCATTTACGGATCTCGGTCCTACAATGAGCAGTTCTTC
D: -; V: TRBV12-3/TRBV12-4; J: TRBJ2-1; size: many; CDR3: CASSLQGSEQFF; DNA: TGTGCCAGCAGTTTACAAGGGTCTGAGCAGTTCTTC
D: -; V: TRBV6-1; J: TRBJ2-1; size: -; CDR3: CASSRDTGIRTRYNEQFF; DNA: TGTGCCAGCAGTCGAGACACAGGGATACGGACTAGGTACAATGAGCAGTTCTTC
D: -; V: TRBV25-1; J: TRBJ2-6; size: few; CDR3: CASTYSGANVLTF; DNA: TGTGCCAGTACCTACTCTGGGGCCAACGTCCTGACTTTC
D: -; V: TRBV5-1; J: TRBJ2-7; size: few; CDR3: CASSLGPDGLSYEQYF; DNA: TGCGCCAGCAGCTTGGGGCCGGACGGACTTTCCTACGAGCAGTACTTC
D: -; V: TRBV9; J: TRBJ2-2; size: -; CDR3: CASSVVGSQHGELFF; DNA: TGTGCCAGCAGCGTAGTGGGTAGCCAACACGGGGAGCTGTTTTTT
D: -; V: TRBV4-3; J: TRBJ2-7; size: -; CDR3: CASSRLVGRDTPSEQYF; DNA: TGCGCCAGCAGCCGACTGGTAGGGAGGGACACCCCAAGCGAGCAGTACTTC
D: -; V: TRBV3-1; J: TRBJ1-1; size: few; CDR3: CASSQGSSRENTEAFF; DNA: TGTGCCAGCAGCCAAGGAAGCTCCAGGGAGAACACTGAAGCTTTCTTT
D: TRBD1; V: TRBV5-1; J: TRBJ2-2; size: -; CDR3: CASSNNRGPGELFF; DNA: TGCGCCAGCAGCAACAACAGGGGACCCGGGGAGCTGTTTTTT
D: -; V: TRBV4-1; J: TRBJ1-2; size: many; CDR3: CASSQPGVYGYTF; DNA: TGCGCCAGCAGCCAACCAGGGGTCTATGGCTACACCTTC
D: -; V: TRBV20-1; J: TRBJ1-5; size: few; CDR3: CSAREGFGNQPQHF; DNA: TGCAGTGCTAGAGAGGGGTTTGGCAATCAGCCCCAGCATTTT
D: TRBD2; V: TRBV5-1; J: TRBJ2-5; size: -; CDR3: CASSYSGRAGNEQYF; DNA: TGCGCCAGCAGCTATAGCGGGAGGGCCGGGAATGAGCAGTACTTC
D: TRBD2; V: TRBV12-3/TRBV12-4; J: TRBJ2-7; size: -; CDR3: CASSGAGLAYYNEQYF; DNA: TGTGCCAGCAGTGGTGCGGGACTAGCGTATTACAATGAGCAGTACTTC